This T cell receptor beta chain was profiled in a study of T-cell reconstitution after alpha-beta-depleted transplantation in children. Study-wide results and limits: By one year post-transplant, T-cell counts and diversity largely arose from T cells that were newly produced.

The CDR3 sequence is 14 residues long. Germline lookup yields CDR1 DFQATT and CDR2 SNEGSKA (reference sequence). The V and J ends lost 2 bases and 1 base, in that order; junction bases with no gene match: 4. In its sample, this clonotype was seen many times. Its antigen is still unknown. Unique molecular identifiers were used to barcode this TCRbeta library. MiXCR was run by TCRdb on the PCR reads, yielding one entry per CDR3 protein. There are under 7,000 distinct CDR3 sequences in the sample; approximately 16% occur only once, and approximately 14% lies in the top ten. This receptor was obtained from a boy aged 2 to 9 with acute lymphoblastic leukemia, due to receive a stem cell transplant. The V gene is TRBV20-1, the J gene TRBJ2-5; 7 nucleotides agree with TRBD2. Sample: PBMCs, taken before TCRalphabeta/CD19-depleted stem cell transplant. Here the CDR3 DNA reads TGCAGTGCTAGAATCGGGGGGTCCCAAGAGACCCAGTACTTC. It codes for CSARIGGSQETQYF.